This T cell receptor (beta chain) appears in the sequencing data of a study of shared clonotypes between healthy human individuals. Study results and limitations: Only blood was sampled, and tissue TCR repertoires likely differ from blood ones. Generation probabilities of non-shared clonotypes were lower (relative to those shared by all four donors).

The CDR3 spans 17 residues. The V and J ends lost 3 bases and 6 bases, in that order; junction bases with no gene match: 11. CDR1 is MGHRA, CDR2 YSYEKL, per germline. Assay used: immunoSEQ multiplex PCR; TCRdb lists only in-frame clones, some missing. Found here are just over 2,000,000 clones, roughly 96% of them singletons; the top ten hold roughly 0.13%. Investigators divided CD4+ cells into CD45RA+ naive and CD45RA-negative memory subsets. Turning to this clone: Its target is not known.

The receptor was derived from a man in his late teens or twenties in good health. Sequenced input: naive CD4+ T cells sorted from blood. Subset denoted: CD45RA+ positively selected. The chain has TRBV4-1 and TRBJ2-2; 9 positions match TRBD2. CDR3 residues: CASSHPPSAGGAGELFF. The CDR3 nucleotides read TGCGCCAGCAGCCACCCCCCCTCAGCGGGGGGAGCCGGGGAGCTGTTTTTT.